This T cell receptor (beta chain) is drawn from a study of tumor-infiltrating lymphocytes in oesophageal squamous cell carcinoma. The germline V and J ends were trimmed by 3 bases and 7 bases, with 20 bases remaining between them. In germline, CDR1 is SGHRS, CDR2 YFSETQ. This CDR3 is built from 16 residues. This clonotype was detected many times. TCRdb re-analysed the PCR reads in MiXCR, keeping a single row per CDR3 protein. The repertoire has fewer than 7,500 distinct CDR3 sequences, approximately 14% of them found once; the top ten carry under 20%. This TCR derives from a male donor with esophageal squamous cell carcinoma. The gene calls are TRBV5-1 and TRBJ2-1; D remains ambiguous. The sequencing input was esophageal tumor tissue. CDR3 amino acids: CASSSSREYLRNEQFF. The CDR3 nucleotides are TGCGCCAGCAGCTCGTCTAGGGAATATCTTCGGAATGAGCAGTTCTTC. The full variable domain, completed using reference TRBV5-1 and TRBJ2-1, is KAGVTQTPRYLIKTRGQQVTLSCSPISGHRSVSWYQQTPGQGLQFLFEYFSETQRNKGNFPGRFSGRQFSNSRSEMNVSTLELGDSALYLCASSSSREYLRNEQFFGPGTRLTVL.